This TCR beta chain is from a study of CD8 T cells in Susac syndrome. With random hexamers, roughly 0.45 to 1 ug RNA was reverse transcribed. TCRdb analysed the immunoSEQ multiplex PCR reads with MiXCR anew, one entry per CDR3 protein. The repertoire holds roughly 200,000 distinct CDR3 sequences, with around 94% as singletons. CDR3 size: 16 residues. Between the trimmed V and J ends, which lost 2 bases and 6 bases, there was a span of 16 bases. CDR1 is KGHDR and CDR2 is SFDVKD in the germline V gene. The source of this sequence is a human donor with Susac syndrome. The material sequenced was CD4+ T cells from PBMCs. This sequence joins TRBV24-1 and TRBJ2-1; TRBD1 might be the D (6 bases). The CDR3 reads CATSDSTSGEGNEQFF. The CDR3 nucleotides are TGTGCCACCAGTGATTCAACGTCAGGGGAAGGCAATGAGCAGTTCTTC.